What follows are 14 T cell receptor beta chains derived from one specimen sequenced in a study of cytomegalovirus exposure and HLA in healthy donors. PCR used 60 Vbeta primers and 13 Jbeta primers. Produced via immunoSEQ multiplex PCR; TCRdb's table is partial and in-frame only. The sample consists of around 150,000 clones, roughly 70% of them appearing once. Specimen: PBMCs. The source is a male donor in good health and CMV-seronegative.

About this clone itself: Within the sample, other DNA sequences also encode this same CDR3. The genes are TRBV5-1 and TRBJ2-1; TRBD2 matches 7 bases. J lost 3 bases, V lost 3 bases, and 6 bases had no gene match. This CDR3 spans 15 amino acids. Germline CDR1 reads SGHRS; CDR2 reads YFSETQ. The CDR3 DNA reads TGCGCCAGCAGCTGGGGTCTAGCGGACTACAATGAGCAGTTCTTC. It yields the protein CASSWGLADYNEQFF. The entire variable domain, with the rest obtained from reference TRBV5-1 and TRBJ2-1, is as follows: KAGVTQTPRYLIKTRGQQVTLSCSPISGHRSVSWYQQTPGQGLQFLFEYFSETQRNKGNFPGRFSGRQFSNSRSEMNVSTLELGDSALYLCASSWGLADYNEQFFGPGTRLTVL.

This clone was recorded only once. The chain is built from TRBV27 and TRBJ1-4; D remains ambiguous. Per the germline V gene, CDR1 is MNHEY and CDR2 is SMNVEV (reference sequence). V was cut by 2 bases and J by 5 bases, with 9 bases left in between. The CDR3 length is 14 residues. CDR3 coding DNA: TGTGCCAGCAGTTTAGGCCCCCCGAATGAAAAACTGTTTTTT. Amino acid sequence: CASSLGPPNEKLFF.

CDR3 loop: CSGLGGQGAIYEQYF. CDR3 DNA sequence: TGCAGCGGCCTAGGGGGCCAGGGGGCTATCTACGAGCAGTACTTC. V and J are TRBV29-1 and TRBJ2-7, with 8 positions matching TRBD1. Germline V gene sequence: CDR1 SQVTM, CDR2 ANQGSEA. The CDR3 contains 15 residues. The junction had 14 bases not matched to a gene; V was cut back by 7 bases and J by 3 bases.

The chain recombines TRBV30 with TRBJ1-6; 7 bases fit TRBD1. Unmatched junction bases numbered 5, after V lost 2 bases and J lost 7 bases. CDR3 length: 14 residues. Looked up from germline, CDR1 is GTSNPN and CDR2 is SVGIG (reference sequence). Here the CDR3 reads CAWSYGGQNSPLHF. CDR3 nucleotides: TGTGCCTGGAGTTACGGGGGACAGAATTCACCCCTCCACTTT.

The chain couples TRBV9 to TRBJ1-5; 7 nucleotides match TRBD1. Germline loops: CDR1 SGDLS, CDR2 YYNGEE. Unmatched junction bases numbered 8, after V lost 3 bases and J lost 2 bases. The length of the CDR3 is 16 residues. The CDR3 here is CASSARQGTGNQPQHF. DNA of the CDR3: TGTGCCAGCAGCGCGAGACAGGGCACGGGCAATCAGCCCCAGCATTTT.

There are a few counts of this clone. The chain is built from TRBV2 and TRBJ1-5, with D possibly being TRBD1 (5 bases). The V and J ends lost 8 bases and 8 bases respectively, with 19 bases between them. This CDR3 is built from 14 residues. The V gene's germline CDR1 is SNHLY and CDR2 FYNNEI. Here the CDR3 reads CASAGLTLSEPQHF. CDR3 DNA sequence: TGTGCCAGCGCAGGGCTTACATTATCAGAGCCCCAGCATTTT.

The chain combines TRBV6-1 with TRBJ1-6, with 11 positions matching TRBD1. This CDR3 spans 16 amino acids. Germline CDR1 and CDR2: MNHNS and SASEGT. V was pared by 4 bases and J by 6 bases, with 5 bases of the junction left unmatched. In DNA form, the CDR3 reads TGTGCCAGCAGTGTAGGACAGGGGGCAAGTAATTCACCCCTCCACTTT. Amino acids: CASSVGQGASNSPLHF.

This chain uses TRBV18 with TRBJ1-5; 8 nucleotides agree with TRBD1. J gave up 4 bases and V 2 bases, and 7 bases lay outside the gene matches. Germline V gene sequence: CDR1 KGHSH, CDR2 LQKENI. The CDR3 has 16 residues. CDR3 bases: TGTGCCAGCTCACCATCTACAGGGGGTCAGAATCAGCCCCAGCATTTT. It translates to CASSPSTGGQNQPQHF. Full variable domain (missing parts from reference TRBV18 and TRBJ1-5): NAGVMQNPRHLVRRRGQEARLRCSPMKGHSHVYWYRQLPEEGLKFMVYLQKENIIDESGMPKERFSAEFPKEGPSILRIQQVVRGDSAAYFCASSPSTGGQNQPQHFGDGTRLSIL.

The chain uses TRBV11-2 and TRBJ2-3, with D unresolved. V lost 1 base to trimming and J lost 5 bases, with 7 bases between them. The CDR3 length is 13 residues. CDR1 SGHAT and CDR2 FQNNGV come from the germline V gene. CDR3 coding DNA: TGTGCCAGCAGCTTAGCAGAGGTAGATACGCAGTATTTT. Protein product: CASSLAEVDTQYF.

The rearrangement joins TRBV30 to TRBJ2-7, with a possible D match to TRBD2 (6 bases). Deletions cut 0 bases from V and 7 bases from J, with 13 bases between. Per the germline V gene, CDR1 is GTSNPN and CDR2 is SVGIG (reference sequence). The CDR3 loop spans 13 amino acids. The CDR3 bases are TGTGCCTGGAGTGTATGGGGGGAGGAGGAGCAGTACTTC. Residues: CAWSVWGEEEQYF.

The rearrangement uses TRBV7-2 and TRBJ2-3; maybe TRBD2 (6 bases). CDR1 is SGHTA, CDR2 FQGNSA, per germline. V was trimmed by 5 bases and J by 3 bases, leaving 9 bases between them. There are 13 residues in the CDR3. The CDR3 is CASSGGGTDTQYF. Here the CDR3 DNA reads TGTGCCAGCAGCGGGGGAGGAACAGATACGCAGTATTTT.

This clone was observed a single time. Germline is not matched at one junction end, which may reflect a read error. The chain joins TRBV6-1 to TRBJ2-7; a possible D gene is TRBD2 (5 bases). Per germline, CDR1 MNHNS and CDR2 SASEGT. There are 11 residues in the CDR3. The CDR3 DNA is TGTGACAGCGACGGGGCCTACGAGCAGTACTTC. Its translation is CDSDGAYEQYF.

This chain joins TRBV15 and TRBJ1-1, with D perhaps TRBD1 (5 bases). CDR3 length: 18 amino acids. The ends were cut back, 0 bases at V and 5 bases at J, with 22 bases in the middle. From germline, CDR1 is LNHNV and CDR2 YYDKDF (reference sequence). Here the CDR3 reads CATSRDPLQIGGGTEAFF. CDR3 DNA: TGTGCCACCAGCAGAGATCCTCTACAGATTGGGGGAGGGACTGAAGCTTTCTTT.

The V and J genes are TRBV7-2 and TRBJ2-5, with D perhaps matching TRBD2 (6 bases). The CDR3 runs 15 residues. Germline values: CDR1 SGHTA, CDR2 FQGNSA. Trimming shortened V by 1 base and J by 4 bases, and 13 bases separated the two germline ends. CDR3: CASSLGGGAGETQYF. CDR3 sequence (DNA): TGTGCCAGCAGCTTAGGGGGCGGGGCCGGAGAGACCCAGTACTTC. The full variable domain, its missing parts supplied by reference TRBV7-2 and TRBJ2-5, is GAGVSQSPSNKVTEKGKDVELRCDPISGHTALYWYRQSLGQGLEFLIYFQGNSAPDKSGLPSDRFSAERTGGSVSTLTIQRTQQEDSAVYLCASSLGGGAGETQYFGPGTRLLVL.